This T cell receptor (beta chain) was retrieved from a study of T cell responses to AZD1222 COVID-19 vaccine. General observations from the study: Among those given AZD1222, only five or six were seropositive at baseline. The donors showed a predominance of white British ancestry and of females, with possible underestimation of clonal diversity. Spike-spanning, vaccine-associated CD4 TCRs were dominant at 160-218 and 743-854.

TCRdb keeps only in-frame clones here, not all; method: immunoSEQ multiplex PCR. The repertoire includes 90,000 to 150,000 clones, about 90% of them detected once, and approximately 5.1% sits in the top ten. About this clone itself: Its target is not known.

The TCR sequence derives from an adult in good health. Sequenced material: peripheral blood, taken on day 0 of AZD1222 vaccination.

CDR3 in DNA: TGTGCCAGCAGCCCGATAATCCTAGCGGCATACAATGAGCAGTTCTTC. Translation: CASSPIILAAYNEQFF. This chain connects TRBV13 to TRBJ2-1; 7 bases align to TRBD2. V shed 5 bases and J 4 bases; nucleotides not matched to a gene: 11. Per germline, CDR1 PRHDT and CDR2 FYEKMQ (reference sequence). The CDR3 length is 16 residues.